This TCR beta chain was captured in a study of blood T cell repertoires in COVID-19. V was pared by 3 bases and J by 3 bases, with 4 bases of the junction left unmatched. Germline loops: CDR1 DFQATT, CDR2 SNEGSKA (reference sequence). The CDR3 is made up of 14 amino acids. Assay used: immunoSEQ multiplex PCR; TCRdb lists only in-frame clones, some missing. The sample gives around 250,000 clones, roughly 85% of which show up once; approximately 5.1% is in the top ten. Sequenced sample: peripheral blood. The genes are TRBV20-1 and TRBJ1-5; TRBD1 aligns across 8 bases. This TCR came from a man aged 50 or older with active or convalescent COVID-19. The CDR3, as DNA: TGCAGTGCTAGTAGGGACAGGTACAATCAGCCCCAGCATTTT. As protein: CSASRDRYNQPQHF.